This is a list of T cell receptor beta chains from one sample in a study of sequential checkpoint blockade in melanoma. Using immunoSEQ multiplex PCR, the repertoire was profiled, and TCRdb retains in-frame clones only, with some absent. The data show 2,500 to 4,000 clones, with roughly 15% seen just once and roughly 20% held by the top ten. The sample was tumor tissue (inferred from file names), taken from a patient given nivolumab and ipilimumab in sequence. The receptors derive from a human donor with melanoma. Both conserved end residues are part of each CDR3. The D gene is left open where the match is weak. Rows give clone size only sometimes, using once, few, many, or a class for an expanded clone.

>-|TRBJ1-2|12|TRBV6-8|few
TGTGCCAGCAGTGAGCTGAGACGGGGCTACACCTTC
CASSELRRGYTF
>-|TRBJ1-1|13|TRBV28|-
TGTGCCAGCAGTTCGAGAGGAACAGTTGAAGCTTTCTTT
CASSSRGTVEAFF
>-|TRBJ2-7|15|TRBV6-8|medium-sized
TGTGCCAGCAGTCCAAGCGGGACAGGAAGATACGAGCAGTACTTC
CASSPSGTGRYEQYF
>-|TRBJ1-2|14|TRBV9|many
TGTGCCAGCAGTGATGAGGGGCGCTACTATGGCTACACCTTC
CASSDEGRYYGYTF
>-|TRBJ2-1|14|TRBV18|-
TGTGCCAGCTCGTCTACTTTCGAGCACAATGAGCAGTTCTTC
CASSSTFEHNEQFF
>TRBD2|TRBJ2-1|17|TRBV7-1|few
TGTGCCAGCAGCTATGGGACTAGCGGGGTGGGTGGCGTGGAGCAGTTCTTC
CASSYGTSGVGGVEQFF
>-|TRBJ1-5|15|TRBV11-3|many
TGTGCCAGCAGCGCCAGGGGAAAGGGCAATCAGCCCCAGCATTTT
CASSARGKGNQPQHF
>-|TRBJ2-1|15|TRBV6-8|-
TGTGCCAGCAACGAGCACCCCTCCCGCTACAATGAGCAGTTCTTC
CASNEHPSRYNEQFF
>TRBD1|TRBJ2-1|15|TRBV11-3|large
TGTGCCAGCAGCTTCGGCGACAGGGCATACAATGAGCAGTTCTTC
CASSFGDRAYNEQFF
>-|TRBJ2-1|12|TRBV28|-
TGTGCCAGCAGTTTGTTCTTCGATGAGCAGTTCTTC
CASSLFFDEQFF
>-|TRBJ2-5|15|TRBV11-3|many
TGTGCCAGCAGCTTGCAGGACAGCGATCAAGAGACCCAGTACTTC
CASSLQDSDQETQYF
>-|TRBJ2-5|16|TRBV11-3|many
TGTGCCAGCAGCTTGAGGCAGGGCTTTCCGCAGGAGACCCAGTACTTC
CASSLRQGFPQETQYF
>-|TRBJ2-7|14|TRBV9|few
TGTGCCAGCAGCCCGTCTACCGGGACCTACGAGCAGTACTTC
CASSPSTGTYEQYF
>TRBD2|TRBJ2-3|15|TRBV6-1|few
TGTGCCAGCAGTGAAGCAGCGGGGGGGCCAGATACGCAGTATTTT
CASSEAAGGPDTQYF
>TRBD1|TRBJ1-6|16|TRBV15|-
TGTGCCACCAGCAGCCTTCGACAGGGGATGGATTCACCCCTCCACTTT
CATSSLRQGMDSPLHF
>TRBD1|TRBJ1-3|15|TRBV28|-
TGTGCCAGCAGTGCCGGGACAGAAACTGGAAACACCATATATTTT
CASSAGTETGNTIYF
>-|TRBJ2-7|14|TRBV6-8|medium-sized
TGTGCCAGCAGTCTCCGGGCAAACACCTACGAGCAGTACTTC
CASSLRANTYEQYF
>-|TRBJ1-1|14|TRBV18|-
TGTGCCAGCTCACCTACAGGGTCAAACACTGAAGCTTTCTTT
CASSPTGSNTEAFF
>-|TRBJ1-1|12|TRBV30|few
TGTGCCTGGAGTCGTCTTGTAGCTGAAGCTTTCTTT
CAWSRLVAEAFF
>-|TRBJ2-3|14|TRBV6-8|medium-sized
TGTGCCAGCACCATGGGGACCCCCACAGATACGCAGTATTTT
CASTMGTPTDTQYF
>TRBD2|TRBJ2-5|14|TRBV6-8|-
TGTGCCAGCAGTTACTATGCGGGAGCAGAGACCCAGTACTTC
CASSYYAGAETQYF
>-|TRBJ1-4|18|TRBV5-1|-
TGCGCCAGCAAAGGACCCACAGGGACCGCCGTGGCTAATGAAAAACTGTTTTTT
CASKGPTGTAVANEKLFF
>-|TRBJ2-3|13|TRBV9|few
TGTGCCAGCGAGATAGCGGGCACAGATACGCAGTATTTT
CASEIAGTDTQYF
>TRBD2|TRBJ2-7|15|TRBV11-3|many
TGTGCCAGCAGCTTAGGAGCAGCGGGGATCTACGAGCAGTACTTC
CASSLGAAGIYEQYF
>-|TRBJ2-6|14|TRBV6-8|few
TGTGCCAGCAGTTACTCATCGGGGGCCAACGTCCTGACTTTC
CASSYSSGANVLTF
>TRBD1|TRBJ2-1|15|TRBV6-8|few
TGTGCCAGCAGCGTCTCGGGACAGGGTGCGGCAAGGCAGTTCTTC
CASSVSGQGAARQFF
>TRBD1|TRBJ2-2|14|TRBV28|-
TGTGCCAGCAGGGGACAGCCGAACACCGGGGAGCTGTTTTTT
CASRGQPNTGELFF
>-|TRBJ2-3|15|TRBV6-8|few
TGTGCCAGCAGCCCGGTAGGGGCTCGGGCAGATACGCAGTATTTT
CASSPVGARADTQYF
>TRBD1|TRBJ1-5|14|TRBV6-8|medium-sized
TGTGCCAGCAGACACAGGGGACTTAATCAGCCCCAGCATTTT
CASRHRGLNQPQHF